This TCR beta chain was observed in a study of T-cell reconstitution after alpha-beta-depleted transplantation in children. TCRbeta library construction was performed incorporating unique molecular identifiers. One entry per CDR3 protein, called by TCRdb with MiXCR from the PCR reads. This table holds hundreds of thousands of distinct CDR3 sequences, 20% to 30% found once. This CDR3 comprises 13 residues. In germline, CDR1 is DFQATT, CDR2 SNEGSKA (reference sequence). Trimming removed 7 bases at V and 5 bases at J, with 17 bases between. This clonotype was recorded a few times. Specimen: PBMCs, mostly from graft donor cells, collected 360 days after TCRalphabeta/CD19-depleted stem cell transplant. The chain recombines TRBV20-1 with TRBJ1-1; D possibly corresponds to TRBD1 (6 bases). The TCR was taken from a female patient aged 2-9 years who had a stem cell transplant for congenital amegakaryocytic thrombocytopenia, so the T cells may come from the graft donor. As DNA, the CDR3 is TGCAGTGGCCAGCGGGAGGGGGGGACTGAAGCTTTCTTT. Translated: CSGQREGGTEAFF.